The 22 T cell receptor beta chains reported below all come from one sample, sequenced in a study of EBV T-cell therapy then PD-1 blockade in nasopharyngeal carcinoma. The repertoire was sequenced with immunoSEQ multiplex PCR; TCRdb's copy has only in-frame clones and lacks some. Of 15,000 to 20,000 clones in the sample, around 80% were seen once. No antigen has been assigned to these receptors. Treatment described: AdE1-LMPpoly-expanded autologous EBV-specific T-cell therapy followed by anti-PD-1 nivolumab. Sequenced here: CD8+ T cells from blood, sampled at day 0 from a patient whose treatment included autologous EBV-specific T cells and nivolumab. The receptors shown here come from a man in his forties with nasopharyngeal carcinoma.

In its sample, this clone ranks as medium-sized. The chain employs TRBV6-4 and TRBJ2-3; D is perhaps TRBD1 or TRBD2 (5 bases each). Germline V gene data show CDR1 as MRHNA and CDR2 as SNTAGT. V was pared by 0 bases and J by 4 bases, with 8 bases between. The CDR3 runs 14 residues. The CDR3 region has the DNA TGTGCCAGCAGTGACTCAAGGGACCCAGATACGCAGTATTTT. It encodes CASSDSRDPDTQYF.

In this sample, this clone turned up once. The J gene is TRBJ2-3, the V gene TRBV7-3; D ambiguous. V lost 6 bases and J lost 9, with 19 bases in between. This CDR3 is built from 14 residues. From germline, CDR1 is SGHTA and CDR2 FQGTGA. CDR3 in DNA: TGTGCCAGCAGTTTTACCGACTCCGGTGGGACGCAGTATTTT. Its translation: CASSFTDSGGTQYF.

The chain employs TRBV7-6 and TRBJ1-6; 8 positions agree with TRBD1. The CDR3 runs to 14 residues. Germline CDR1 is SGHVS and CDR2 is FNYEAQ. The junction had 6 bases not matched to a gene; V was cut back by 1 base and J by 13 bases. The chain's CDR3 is CASSLGQGPVPLHF. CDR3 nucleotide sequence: TGTGCCAGCAGCTTAGGACAGGGGCCCGTGCCCCTCCACTTT.

CDR3 loop: CASSQEGDPYEQYF. The CDR3 DNA reads as TGTGCCAGCAGCCAAGAGGGGGACCCCTACGAGCAGTACTTC. The J gene is TRBJ2-7, the V gene TRBV3-1 (or the pseudogene TRBV3-2); D is possibly TRBD1 or TRBD2 (5 bases each). CDR3 length equals 14 residues. Germline assignment: CDR1 LGHDT and CDR2 YNNKEL (reference sequence). With 0 bases removed from V and 2 bases from J, the gap between germline ends came to 8 bases.

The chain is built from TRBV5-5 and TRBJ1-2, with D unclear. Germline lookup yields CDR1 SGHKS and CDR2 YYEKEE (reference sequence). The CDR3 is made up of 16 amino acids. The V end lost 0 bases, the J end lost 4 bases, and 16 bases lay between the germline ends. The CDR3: CASSLEGAFNFYGYTF. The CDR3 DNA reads TGTGCCAGCAGCTTGGAGGGCGCTTTCAATTTCTATGGCTACACCTTC.

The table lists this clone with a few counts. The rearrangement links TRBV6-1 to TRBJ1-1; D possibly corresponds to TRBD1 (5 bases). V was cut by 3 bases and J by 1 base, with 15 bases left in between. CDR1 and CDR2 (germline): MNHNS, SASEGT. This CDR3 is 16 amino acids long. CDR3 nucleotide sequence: TGTGCCAGCAGTGAGTCAGTGGGGACCGGGAACACTGAAGCTTTCTTT. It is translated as CASSESVGTGNTEAFF.

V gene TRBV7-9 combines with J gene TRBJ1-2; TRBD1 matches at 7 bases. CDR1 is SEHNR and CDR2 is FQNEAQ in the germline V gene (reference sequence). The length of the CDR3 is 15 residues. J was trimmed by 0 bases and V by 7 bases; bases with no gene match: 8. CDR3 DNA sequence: TGTGCCAGCATCTTGGACAGGACCTCTAACTATGGCTACACCTTC. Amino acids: CASILDRTSNYGYTF.

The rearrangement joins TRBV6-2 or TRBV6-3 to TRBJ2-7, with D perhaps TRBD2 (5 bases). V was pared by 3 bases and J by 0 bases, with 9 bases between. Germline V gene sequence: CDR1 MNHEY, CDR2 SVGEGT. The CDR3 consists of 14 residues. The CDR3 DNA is TGTGCCAGCAGTTATTCTGGGAGCTCCTACGAGCAGTACTTC. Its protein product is CASSYSGSSYEQYF.

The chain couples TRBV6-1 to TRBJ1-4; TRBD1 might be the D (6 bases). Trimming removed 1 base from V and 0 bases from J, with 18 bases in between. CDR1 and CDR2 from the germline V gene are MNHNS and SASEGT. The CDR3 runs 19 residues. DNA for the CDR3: TGTGCCAGCAGTGAAGGGACAGCCTGGGCGACGGCAACTAATGAAAAACTGTTTTTT. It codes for CASSEGTAWATATNEKLFF.

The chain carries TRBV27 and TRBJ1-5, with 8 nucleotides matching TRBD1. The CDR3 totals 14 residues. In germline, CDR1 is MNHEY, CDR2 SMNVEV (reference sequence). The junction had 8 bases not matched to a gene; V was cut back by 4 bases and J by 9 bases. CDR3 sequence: CASSSSRTGRPQHF. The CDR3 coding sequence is TGTGCCAGCAGTTCCTCTCGGACAGGGAGGCCCCAGCATTTT.

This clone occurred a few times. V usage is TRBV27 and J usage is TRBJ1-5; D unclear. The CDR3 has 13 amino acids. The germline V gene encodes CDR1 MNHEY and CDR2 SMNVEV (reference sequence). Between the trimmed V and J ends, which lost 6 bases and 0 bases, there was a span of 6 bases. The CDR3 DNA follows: TGTGCCAGCAGGCCGTATAGCAATCAGCCCCAGCATTTT. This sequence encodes CASRPYSNQPQHF.

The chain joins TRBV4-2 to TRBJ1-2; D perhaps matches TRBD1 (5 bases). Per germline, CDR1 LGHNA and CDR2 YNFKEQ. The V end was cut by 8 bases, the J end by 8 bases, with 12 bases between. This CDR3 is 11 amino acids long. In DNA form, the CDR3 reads TGTGCCAGCGCCGGGGGATCCGGCTACACCTTC. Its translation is CASAGGSGYTF.

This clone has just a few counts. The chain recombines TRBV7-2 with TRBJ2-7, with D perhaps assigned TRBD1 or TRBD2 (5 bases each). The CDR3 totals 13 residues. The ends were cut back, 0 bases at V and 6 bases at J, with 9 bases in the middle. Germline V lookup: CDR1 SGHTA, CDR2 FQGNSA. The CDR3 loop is CASSLALRGEQYF. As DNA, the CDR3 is TGTGCCAGCAGCTTAGCGCTGAGGGGCGAGCAGTACTTC.

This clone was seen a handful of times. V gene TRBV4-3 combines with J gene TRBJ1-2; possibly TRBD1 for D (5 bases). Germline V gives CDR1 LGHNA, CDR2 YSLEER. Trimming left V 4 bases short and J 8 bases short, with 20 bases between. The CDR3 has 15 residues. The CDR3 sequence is CASSPSHKGQFGYTF. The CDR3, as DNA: TGCGCCAGCAGCCCATCCCACAAGGGGCAATTCGGCTACACCTTC.

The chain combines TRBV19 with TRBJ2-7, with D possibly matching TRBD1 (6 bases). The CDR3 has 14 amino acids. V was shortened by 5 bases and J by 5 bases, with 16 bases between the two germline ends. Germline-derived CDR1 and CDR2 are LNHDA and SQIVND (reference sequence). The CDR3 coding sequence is TGTGCCAGTAGTTTCGTTACACAGGGAAACGAGCAGTACTTC. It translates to CASSFVTQGNEQYF.

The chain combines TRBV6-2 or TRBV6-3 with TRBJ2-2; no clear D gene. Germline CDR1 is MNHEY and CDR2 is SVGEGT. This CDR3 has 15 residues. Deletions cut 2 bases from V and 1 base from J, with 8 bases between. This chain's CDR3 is CASSYPLWNTGELFF. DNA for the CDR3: TGTGCCAGCAGTTACCCCCTGTGGAACACCGGGGAGCTGTTTTTT.

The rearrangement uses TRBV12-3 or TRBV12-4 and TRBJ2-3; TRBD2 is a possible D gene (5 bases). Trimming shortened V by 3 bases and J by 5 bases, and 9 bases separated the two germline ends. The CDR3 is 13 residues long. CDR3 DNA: TGTGCCAGCAGTTTGGATACTAGAGATACGCAGTATTTT. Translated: CASSLDTRDTQYF.

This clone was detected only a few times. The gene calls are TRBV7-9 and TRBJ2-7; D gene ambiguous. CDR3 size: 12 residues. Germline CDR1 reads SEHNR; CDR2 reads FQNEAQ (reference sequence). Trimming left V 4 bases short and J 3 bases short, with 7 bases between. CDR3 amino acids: CASSSLSYEQYF. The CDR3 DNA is TGTGCCAGCAGCTCGTTGAGCTACGAGCAGTACTTC.

CDR3 amino acids: CASSRTGLVYEQYF. CDR3 nucleotide sequence: TGTGCCAGCAGTCGGACAGGGTTGGTCTACGAGCAGTACTTC. The J gene is TRBJ2-7, the V gene TRBV6-5; 8 nucleotides line up with TRBD1. V lost 5 bases to trimming and J lost 3 bases; unmatched junction nucleotides: 6. CDR3 length: 14 residues. Per germline, CDR1 MNHEY and CDR2 SVGAGI.

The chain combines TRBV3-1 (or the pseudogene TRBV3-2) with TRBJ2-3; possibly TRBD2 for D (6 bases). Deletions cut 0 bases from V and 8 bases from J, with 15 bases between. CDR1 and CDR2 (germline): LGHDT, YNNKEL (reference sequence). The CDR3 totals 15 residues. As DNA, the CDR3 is TGTGCCAGCAGCCAAGATGGAGGGTTGATGGGTACGCAGTATTTT. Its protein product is CASSQDGGLMGTQYF.

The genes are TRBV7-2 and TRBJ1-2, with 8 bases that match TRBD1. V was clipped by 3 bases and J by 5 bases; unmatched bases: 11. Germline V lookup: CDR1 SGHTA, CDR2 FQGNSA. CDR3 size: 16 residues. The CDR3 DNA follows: TGTGCCAGCAGCTTGTTCAGGGGGCGTTTGAAGTATGGCTACACCTTC. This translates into CASSLFRGRLKYGYTF. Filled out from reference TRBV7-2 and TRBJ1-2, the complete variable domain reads GAGVSQSPSNKVTEKGKDVELRCDPISGHTALYWYRQSLGQGLEFLIYFQGNSAPDKSGLPSDRFSAERTGGSVSTLTIQRTQQEDSAVYLCASSLFRGRLKYGYTFGSGTRLTVV.

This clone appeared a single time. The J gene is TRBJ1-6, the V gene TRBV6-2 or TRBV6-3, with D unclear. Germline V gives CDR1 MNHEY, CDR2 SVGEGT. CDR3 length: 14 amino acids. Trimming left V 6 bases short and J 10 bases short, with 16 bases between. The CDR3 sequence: CASSLRSDHSPLHF. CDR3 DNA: TGTGCCAGCAGCCTAAGATCGGACCACTCACCCCTCCACTTT.